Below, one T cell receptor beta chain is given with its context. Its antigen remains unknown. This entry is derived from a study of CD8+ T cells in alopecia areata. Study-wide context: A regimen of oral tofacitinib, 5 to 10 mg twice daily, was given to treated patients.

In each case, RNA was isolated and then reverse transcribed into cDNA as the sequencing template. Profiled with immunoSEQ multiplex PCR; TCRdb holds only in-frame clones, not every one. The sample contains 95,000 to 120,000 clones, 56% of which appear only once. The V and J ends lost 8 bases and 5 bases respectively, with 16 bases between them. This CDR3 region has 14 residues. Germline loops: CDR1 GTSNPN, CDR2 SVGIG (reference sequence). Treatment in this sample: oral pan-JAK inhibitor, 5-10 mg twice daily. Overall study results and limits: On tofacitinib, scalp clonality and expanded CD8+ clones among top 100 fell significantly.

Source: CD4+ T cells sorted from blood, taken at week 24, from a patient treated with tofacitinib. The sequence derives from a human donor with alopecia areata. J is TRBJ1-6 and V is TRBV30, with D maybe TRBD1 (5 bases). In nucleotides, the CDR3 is TGTGCCCTGGGACCAGGGATTCATAATTCACCCCTCCACTTT. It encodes CALGPGIHNSPLHF.